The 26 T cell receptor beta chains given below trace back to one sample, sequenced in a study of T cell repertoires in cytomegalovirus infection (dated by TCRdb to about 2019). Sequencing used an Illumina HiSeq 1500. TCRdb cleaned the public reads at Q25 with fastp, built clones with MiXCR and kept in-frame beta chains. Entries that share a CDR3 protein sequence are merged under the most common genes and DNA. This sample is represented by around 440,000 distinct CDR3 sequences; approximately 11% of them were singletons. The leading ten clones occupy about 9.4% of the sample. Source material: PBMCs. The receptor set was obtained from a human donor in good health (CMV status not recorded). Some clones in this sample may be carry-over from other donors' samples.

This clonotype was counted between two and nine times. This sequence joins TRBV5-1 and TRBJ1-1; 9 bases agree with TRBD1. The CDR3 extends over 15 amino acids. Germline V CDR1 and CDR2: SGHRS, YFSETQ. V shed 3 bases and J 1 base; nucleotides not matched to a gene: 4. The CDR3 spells CASSSGQGTNTEAFF. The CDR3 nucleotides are TGCGCCAGCAGCTCAGGACAGGGGACGAACACTGAAGCTTTCTTT.

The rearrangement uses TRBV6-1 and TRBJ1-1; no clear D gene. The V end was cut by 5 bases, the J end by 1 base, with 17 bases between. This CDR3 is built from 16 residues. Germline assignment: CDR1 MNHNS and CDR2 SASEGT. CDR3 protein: CASSHLASGSNTEAFF. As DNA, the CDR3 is TGTGCCAGCAGTCACCTAGCGTCTGGCTCGAACACTGAAGCTTTCTTT.

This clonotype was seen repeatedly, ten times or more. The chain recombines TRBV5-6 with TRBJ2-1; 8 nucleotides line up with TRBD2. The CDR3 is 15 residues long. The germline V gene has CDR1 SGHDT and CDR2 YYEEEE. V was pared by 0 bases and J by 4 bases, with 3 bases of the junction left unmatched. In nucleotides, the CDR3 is TGTGCCAGCAGCTTGGGAAGCGGGGGTTACAATGAGCAGTTCTTC. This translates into CASSLGSGGYNEQFF.

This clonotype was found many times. The CDR3: CASSPPGGDQHF. DNA for the CDR3: TGTGCCAGCTCACCACCCGGGGGAGACCAGCATTTT. The chain combines TRBV18 with TRBJ1-5; D may be TRBD1 (5 bases). Germline-derived CDR1 and CDR2 are KGHSH and LQKENI. The CDR3 is 12 residues long. Trimming pared 0 bases from V and 12 bases from J, leaving 9 bases between.

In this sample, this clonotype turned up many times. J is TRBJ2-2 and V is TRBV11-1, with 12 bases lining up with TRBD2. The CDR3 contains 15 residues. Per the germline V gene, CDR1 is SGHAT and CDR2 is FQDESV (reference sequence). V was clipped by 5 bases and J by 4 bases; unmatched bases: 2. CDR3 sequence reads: CASSPSGRATGELFF. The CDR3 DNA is TGTGCCAGCAGCCCTAGCGGGAGGGCCACCGGGGAGCTGTTTTTT.

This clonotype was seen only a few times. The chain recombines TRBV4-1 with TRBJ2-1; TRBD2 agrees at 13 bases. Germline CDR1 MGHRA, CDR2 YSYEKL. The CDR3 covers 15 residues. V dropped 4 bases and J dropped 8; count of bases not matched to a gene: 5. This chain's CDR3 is CASSRGLAGTDEQFF. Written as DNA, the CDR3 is TGCGCCAGCAGCCGGGGACTAGCGGGAACCGATGAGCAGTTCTTC.

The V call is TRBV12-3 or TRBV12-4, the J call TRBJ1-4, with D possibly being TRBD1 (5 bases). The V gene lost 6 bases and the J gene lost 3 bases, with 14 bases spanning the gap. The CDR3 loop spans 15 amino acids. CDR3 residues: CASSPSGRSNEKLFF. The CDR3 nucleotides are TGTGCCAGCAGCCCCTCAGGGAGATCTAATGAAAAACTGTTTTTT.

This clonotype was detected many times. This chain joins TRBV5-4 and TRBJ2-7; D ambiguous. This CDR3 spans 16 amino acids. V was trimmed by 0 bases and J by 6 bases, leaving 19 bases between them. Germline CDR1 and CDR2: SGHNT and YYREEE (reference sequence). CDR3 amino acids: CASSLGVVHQAGEQYF. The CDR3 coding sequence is TGTGCCAGCAGCTTGGGAGTAGTTCATCAGGCAGGCGAGCAGTACTTC.

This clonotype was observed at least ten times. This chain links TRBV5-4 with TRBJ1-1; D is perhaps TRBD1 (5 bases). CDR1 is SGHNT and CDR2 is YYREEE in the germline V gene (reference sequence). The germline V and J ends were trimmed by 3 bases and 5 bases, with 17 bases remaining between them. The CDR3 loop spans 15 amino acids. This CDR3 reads CASSSGAGRDTEAFF. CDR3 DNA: TGTGCCAGCAGCTCTGGGGCAGGGAGAGATACTGAAGCTTTCTTT.

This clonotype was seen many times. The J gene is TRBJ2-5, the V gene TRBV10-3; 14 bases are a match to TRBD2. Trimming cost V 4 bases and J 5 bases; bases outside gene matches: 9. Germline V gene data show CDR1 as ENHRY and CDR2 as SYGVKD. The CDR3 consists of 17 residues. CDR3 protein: CAISAGTSGSRWETQYF. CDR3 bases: TGTGCCATCAGTGCCGGGACTAGCGGGAGTCGCTGGGAGACCCAGTACTTC.

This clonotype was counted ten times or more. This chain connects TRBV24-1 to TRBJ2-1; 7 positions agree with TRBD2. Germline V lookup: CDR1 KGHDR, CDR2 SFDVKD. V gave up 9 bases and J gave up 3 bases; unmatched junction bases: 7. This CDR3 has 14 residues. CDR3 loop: CATCSGHRYNEQFF. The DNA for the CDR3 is TGTGCCACCTGTAGCGGGCATCGCTACAATGAGCAGTTCTTC.

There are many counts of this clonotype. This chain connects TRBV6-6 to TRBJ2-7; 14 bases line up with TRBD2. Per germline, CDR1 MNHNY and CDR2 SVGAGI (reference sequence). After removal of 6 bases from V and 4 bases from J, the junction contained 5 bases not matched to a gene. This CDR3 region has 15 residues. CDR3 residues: CASRPGLAGVYEQYF. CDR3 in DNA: TGTGCCAGCAGGCCGGGACTAGCGGGAGTATACGAGCAGTACTTC.

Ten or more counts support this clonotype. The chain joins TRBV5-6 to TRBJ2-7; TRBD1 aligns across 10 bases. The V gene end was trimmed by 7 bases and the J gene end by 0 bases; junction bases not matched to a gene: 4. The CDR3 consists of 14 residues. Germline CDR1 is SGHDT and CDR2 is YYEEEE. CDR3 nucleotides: TGTGCCAGCTTACGGGACAGGGGCTCCTACGAGCAGTACTTC. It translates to CASLRDRGSYEQYF.

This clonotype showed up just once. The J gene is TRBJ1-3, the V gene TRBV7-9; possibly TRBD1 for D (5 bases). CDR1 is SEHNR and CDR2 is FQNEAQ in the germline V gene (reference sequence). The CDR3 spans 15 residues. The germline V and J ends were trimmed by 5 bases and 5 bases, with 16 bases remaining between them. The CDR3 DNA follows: TGTGCCAGCAGCCGAGGCCAGGGTACTAGAAACACCATATATTTT. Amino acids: CASSRGQGTRNTIYF.

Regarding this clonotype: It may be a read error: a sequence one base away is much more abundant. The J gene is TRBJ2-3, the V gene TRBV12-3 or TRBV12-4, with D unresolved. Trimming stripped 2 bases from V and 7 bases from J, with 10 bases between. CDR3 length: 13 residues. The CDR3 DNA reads TGTGCCAGCAGTTTAAAGGCGGAAAATACGCAGTATTTT. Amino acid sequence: CASSLKAENTQYF.

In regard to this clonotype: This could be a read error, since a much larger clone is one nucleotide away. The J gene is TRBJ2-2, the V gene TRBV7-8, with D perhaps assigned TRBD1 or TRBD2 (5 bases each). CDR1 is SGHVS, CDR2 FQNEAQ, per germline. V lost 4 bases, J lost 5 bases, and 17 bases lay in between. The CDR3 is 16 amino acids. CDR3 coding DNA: TGTGCCAGCAGCTCCCGGGGCTACATCTCAACCGGGGAGCTGTTTTTT. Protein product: CASSSRGYISTGELFF.

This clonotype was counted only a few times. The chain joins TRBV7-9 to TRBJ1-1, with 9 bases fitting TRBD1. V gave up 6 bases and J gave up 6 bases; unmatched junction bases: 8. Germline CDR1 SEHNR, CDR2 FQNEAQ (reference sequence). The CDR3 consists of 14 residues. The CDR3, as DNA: TGTGCCAGCAGGTCTCCGGGACAGGGCCCTGAAGCTTTCTTT. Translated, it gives CASRSPGQGPEAFF.

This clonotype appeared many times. CDR3 region: CASGSGFNFYEQYF. In nucleotides, the CDR3 is TGTGCTAGTGGTTCGGGATTCAATTTCTACGAGCAGTACTTC. V and J are TRBV12-5 and TRBJ2-7, with D maybe TRBD2 (5 bases). V was pared by 4 bases and J by 3 bases, with 13 bases between. The CDR3 sequence is 14 residues long. From germline, CDR1 is LGHNT and CDR2 FRNRAP.

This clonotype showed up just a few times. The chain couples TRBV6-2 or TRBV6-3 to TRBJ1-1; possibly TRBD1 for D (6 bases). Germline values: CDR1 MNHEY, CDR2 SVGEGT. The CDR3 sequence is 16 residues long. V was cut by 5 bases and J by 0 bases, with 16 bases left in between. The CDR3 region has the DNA TGTGCCAGCAGTACAACGTCAGGGACAATGAACACTGAAGCTTTCTTT. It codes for CASSTTSGTMNTEAFF.

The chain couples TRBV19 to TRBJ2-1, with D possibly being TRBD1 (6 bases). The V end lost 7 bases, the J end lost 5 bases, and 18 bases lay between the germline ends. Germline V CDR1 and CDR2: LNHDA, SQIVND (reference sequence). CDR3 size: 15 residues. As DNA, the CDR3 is TGTGCCAGTACCTCCCTGACAGGTTTCGACAATGAGCAGTTCTTC. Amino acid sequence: CASTSLTGFDNEQFF. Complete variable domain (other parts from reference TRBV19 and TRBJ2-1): DGGITQSPKYLFRKEGQNVTLSCEQNLNHDAMYWYRQDPGQGLRLIYYSQIVNDFQKGDIAEGYSVSREKKESFPLTVTSAQKNPTAFYLCASTSLTGFDNEQFFGPGTRLTVL.

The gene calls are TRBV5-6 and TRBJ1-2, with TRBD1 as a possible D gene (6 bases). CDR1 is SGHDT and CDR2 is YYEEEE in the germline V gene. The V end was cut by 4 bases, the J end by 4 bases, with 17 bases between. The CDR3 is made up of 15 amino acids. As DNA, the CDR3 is TGTGCCAGCAGCCCCTGGTCAGGGGTCCCCTATGGCTACACCTTC. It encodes CASSPWSGVPYGYTF.

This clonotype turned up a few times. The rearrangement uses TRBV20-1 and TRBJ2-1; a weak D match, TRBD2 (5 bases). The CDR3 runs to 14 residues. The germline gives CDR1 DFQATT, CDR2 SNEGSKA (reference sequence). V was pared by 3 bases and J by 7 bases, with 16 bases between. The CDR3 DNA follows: TGCAGTGCTAGGGTCCTAGCTAGTCTAAATGAGCAGTTCTTC. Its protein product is CSARVLASLNEQFF.

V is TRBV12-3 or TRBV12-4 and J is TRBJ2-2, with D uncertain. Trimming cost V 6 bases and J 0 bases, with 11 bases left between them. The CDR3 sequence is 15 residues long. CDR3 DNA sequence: TGTGCCAGCAGACTATCACAAGCGAACACCGGGGAGCTGTTTTTT. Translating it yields CASRLSQANTGELFF.

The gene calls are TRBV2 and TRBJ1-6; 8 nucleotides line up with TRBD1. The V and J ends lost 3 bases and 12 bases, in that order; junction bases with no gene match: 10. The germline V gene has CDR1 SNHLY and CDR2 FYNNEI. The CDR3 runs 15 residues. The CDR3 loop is CASSESPGQGGPLHF. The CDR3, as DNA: TGTGCCAGCAGTGAGTCCCCTGGACAGGGAGGACCCCTCCACTTT.

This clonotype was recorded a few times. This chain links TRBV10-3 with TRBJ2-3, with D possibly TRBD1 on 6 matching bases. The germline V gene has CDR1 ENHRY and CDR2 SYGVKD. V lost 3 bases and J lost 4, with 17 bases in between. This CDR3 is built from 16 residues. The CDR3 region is CAISDRRGAIPDTQYF. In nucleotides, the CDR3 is TGTGCCATCAGTGACCGCAGGGGTGCCATCCCAGATACGCAGTATTTT.

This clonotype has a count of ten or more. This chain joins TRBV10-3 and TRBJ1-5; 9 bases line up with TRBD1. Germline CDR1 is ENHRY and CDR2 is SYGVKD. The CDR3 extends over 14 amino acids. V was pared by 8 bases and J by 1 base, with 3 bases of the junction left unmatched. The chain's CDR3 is CAIGGTGSNQPQHF. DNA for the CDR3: TGTGCCATCGGGGGGACAGGGAGCAATCAGCCCCAGCATTTT.